This T cell receptor (beta chain) was documented in a study of CD8+ T cells in alopecia areata. This clone was seen more than once but under ten times. What it binds is unknown. Sorting from PBMCs produced CD4+ and CD8+ T cells. Sequencing relied on a cDNA template that was reverse transcribed from extracted RNA. Repertoires were generated with immunoSEQ multiplex PCR, while TCRdb's copy carries only in-frame clones and drops some. The table lists 65,000 to 95,000 clones, about 51% of them singletons. Study outcomes and limitations: Scalp specimens additionally yield sequences from normal skin's resident alphabeta T cells.

Trimming removed 3 bases from V and 4 bases from J, with 9 bases in between. CDR1 is SGDLS, CDR2 YYNGEE, per germline. CDR3 length: 13 amino acids. The chain has TRBV9 and TRBJ2-3, with TRBD2 as a possible D gene (6 bases). This TCR derives from a human donor with alopecia areata. Input material: NKG2D-high CD8+ T cells sorted from blood. This CDR3 reads CASSEGTSDTQYF. The DNA of the CDR3 is TGTGCCAGCAGCGAGGGGACTTCAGATACGCAGTATTTT.